The text below deals with one T cell receptor beta chain. Its antigen is not known. The data belong to a study of shared clonotypes between healthy human individuals. Study-level background: CD4 naive and memory got three plates each, CD8 naive two, CD8 memory one.

The method was immunoSEQ multiplex PCR; TCRdb's version includes in-frame clones alone and lacks a portion of them. The sample lists 950,000 to 1,100,000 clones; under 80% were seen once. The study, taken as a whole, reports: Researchers sampled blood only, noting tissue repertoires likely differ. A reduction in generation probabilities was seen for non-shared clonotypes relative to those shared by all four donors.

Germline CDR1 reads SGHRS; CDR2 reads YFSETQ. V gave up 0 bases and J gave up 2 bases; unmatched junction bases: 9. CDR3 length: 17 amino acids. The sequencing input was memory CD4+ T cells sorted from blood. Subset indicated: CD45RA-negative fraction. This chain joins TRBV5-1 and TRBJ2-5; 8 bases line up with TRBD2. This TCR derives from a young man in good health. The CDR3: CASSLAAGGLQQETQYF. CDR3 nucleotide sequence: TGCGCCAGCAGCTTGGCGGCGGGAGGCCTGCAACAAGAGACCCAGTACTTC.